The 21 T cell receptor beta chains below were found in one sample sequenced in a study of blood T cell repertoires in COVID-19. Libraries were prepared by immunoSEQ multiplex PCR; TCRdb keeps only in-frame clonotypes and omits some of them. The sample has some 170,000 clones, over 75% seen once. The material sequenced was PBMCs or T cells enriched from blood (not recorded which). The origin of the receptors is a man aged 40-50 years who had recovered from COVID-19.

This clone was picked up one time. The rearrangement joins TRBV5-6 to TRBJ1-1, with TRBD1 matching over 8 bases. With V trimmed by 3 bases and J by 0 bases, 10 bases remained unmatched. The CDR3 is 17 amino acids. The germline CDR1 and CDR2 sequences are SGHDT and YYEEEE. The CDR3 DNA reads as TGTGCCAGCAGCTCCTCACGGACAGGGAGAATGAACACTGAAGCTTTCTTT. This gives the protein CASSSSRTGRMNTEAFF. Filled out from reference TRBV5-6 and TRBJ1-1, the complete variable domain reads DAGVTQSPTHLIKTRGQQVTLRCSPKSGHDTVSWYQQALGQGPQFIFQYYEEEERQRGNFPDRFSGHQFPNYSSELNVNALLLGDSALYLCASSSSRTGRMNTEAFFGQGTRLTVV.

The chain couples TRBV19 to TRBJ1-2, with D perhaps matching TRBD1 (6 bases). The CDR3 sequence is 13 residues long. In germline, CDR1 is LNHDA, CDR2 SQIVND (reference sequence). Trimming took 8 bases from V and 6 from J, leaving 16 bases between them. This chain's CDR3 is CASGPTGINGYTF. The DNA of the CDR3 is TGTGCCAGTGGACCGACAGGCATCAATGGCTACACCTTC.

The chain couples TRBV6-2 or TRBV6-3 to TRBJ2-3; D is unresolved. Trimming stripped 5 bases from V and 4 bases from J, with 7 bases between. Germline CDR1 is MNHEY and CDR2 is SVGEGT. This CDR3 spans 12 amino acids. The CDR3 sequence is CASSPSSDTQYF. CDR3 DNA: TGTGCCAGCAGTCCGTCTTCAGATACGCAGTATTTT.

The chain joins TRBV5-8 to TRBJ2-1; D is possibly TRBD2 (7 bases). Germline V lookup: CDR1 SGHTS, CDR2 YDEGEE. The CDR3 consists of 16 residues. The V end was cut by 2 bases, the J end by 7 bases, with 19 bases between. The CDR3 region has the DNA TGTGCCAGCAGCTTCGGTAGGGGGGGGCGATGGAATGAGCAGTTCTTC. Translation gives CASSFGRGGRWNEQFF.

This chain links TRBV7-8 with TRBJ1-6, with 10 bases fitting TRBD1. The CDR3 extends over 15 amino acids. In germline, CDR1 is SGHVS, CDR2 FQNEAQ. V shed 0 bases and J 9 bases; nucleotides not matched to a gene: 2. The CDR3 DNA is TGTGCCAGCAGCTTAGCCCGGGACAGGGGTTCACCCCTCCACTTT. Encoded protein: CASSLARDRGSPLHF.

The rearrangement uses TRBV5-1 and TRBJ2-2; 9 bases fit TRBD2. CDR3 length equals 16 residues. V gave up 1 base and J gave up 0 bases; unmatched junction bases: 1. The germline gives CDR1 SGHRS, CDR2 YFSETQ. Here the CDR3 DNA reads TGCGCCAGCAGCTTGCAGCGGGGGGCGAACACCGGGGAGCTGTTTTTT. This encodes CASSLQRGANTGELFF.

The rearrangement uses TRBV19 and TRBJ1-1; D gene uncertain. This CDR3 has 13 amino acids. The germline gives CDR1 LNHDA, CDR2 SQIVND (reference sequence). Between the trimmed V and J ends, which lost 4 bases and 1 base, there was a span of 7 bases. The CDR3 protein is CASSRRENTEAFF. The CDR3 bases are TGTGCCAGTAGTAGGAGGGAGAACACTGAAGCTTTCTTT.

CDR3 residues: CASGPNSRDRADTQYF. The CDR3 coding sequence is TGTGCTAGTGGCCCGAACTCCCGGGACAGGGCAGATACGCAGTATTTT. This chain links TRBV12-5 with TRBJ2-3, with 9 bases fitting TRBD1. The trim removed 6 bases at V and 4 bases at J, leaving 11 bases unmatched. The CDR3 sequence is 16 residues long. In germline, CDR1 is LGHNT, CDR2 FRNRAP.

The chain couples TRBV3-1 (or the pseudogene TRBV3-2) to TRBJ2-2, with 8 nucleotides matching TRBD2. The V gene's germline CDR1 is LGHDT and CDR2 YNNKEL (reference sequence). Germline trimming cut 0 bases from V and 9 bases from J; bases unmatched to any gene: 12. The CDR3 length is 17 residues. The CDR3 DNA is TGTGCCAGCAGCCAAGATTTTATACGGGGGGGCCCCCGGGAGCTGTTTTTT. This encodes CASSQDFIRGGPRELFF.

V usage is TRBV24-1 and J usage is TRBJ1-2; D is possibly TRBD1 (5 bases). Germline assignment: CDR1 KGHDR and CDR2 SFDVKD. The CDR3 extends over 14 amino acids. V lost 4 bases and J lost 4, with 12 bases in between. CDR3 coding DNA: TGTGCCACCAGTGACCCCTGGACATCCTATGGCTACACCTTC. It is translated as CATSDPWTSYGYTF.

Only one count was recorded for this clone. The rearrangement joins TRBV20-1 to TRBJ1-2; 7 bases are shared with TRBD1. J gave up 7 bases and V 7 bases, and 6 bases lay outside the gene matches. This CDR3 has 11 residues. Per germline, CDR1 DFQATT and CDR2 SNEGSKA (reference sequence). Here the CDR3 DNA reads TGCAGTGGGGGACAGCAAGGTGGCTACACCTTC. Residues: CSGGQQGGYTF.

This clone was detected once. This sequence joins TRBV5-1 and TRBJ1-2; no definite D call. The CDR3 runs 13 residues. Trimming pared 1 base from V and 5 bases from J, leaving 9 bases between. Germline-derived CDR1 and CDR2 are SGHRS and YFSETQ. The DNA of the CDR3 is TGCGCCAGCAGCTTGAGTCTTACATATGGCTACACCTTC. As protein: CASSLSLTYGYTF.

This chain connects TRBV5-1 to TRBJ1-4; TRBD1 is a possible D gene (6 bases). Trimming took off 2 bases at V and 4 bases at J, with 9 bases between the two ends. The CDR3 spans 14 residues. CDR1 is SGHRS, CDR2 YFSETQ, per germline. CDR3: CASSFRTDNEKLFF. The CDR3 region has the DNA TGCGCCAGCAGCTTTAGGACAGATAATGAAAAACTGTTTTTT.

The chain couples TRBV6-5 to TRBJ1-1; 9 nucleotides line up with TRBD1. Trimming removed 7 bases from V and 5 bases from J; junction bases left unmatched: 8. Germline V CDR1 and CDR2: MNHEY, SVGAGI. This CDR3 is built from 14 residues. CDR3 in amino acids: CASTSQGAGTEAFF. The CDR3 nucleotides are TGTGCCAGCACGTCACAGGGGGCAGGTACTGAAGCTTTCTTT.

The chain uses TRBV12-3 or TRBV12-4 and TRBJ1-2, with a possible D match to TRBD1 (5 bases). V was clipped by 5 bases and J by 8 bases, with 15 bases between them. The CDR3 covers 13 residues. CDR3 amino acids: CASSVRVSRGYTF. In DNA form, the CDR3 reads TGTGCCAGCAGTGTCAGGGTGTCTCGGGGCTACACCTTC.

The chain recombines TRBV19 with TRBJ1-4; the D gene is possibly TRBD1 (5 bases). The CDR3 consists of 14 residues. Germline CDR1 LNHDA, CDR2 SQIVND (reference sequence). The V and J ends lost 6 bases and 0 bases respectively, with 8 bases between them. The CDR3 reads CASSGGATNEKLFF. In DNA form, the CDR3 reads TGTGCCAGTAGCGGGGGTGCAACTAATGAAAAACTGTTTTTT.

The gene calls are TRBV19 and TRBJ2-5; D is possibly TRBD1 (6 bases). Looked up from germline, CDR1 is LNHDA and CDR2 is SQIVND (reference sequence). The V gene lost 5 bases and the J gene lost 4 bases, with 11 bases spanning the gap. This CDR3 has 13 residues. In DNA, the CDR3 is TGTGCCAGTAGTTCCACAGGGTTAGAGACCCAGTACTTC. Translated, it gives CASSSTGLETQYF.

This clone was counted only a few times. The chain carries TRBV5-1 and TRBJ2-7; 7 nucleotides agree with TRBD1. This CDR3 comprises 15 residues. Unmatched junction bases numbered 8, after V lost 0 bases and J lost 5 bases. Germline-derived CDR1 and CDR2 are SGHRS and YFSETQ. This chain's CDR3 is CASSLVGQVPNEQYF. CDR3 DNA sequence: TGCGCCAGCAGCTTGGTCGGACAGGTCCCCAACGAGCAGTACTTC.

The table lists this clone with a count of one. Here the CDR3 DNA reads TGTGCCTGCGACAGGGGGCTGAGTGGCTACACCTTC. Translation gives CACDRGLSGYTF. The chain combines TRBV30 with TRBJ1-2, with TRBD1 matching 10 bases. Per the germline V gene, CDR1 is GTSNPN and CDR2 is SVGIG (reference sequence). The V segment lost 6 bases and the J segment 7 bases; nucleotides outside the gene matches: 5. The CDR3 has 12 amino acids.

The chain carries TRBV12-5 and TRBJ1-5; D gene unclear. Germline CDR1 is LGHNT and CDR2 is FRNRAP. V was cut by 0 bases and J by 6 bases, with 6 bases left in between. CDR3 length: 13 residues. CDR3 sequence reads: CASGLVTGQPQHF. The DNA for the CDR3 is TGTGCTAGTGGTTTGGTAACCGGTCAGCCCCAGCATTTT. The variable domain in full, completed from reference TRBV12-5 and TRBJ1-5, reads DARVTQTPRHKVTEMGQEVTMRCQPILGHNTVFWYRQTMMQGLELLAYFRNRAPLDDSGMPKDRFSAEMPDATLATLKIQPSEPRDSAVYFCASGLVTGQPQHFGDGTRLSIL.

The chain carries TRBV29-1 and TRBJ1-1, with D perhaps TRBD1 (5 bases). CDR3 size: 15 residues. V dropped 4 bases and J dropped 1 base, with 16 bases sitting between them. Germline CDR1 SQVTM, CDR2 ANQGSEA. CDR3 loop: CSVAGTNNGNTEAFF. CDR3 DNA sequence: TGCAGCGTTGCCGGGACTAATAATGGGAACACTGAAGCTTTCTTT. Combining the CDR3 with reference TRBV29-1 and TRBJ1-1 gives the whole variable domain SAVISQKPSRDICQRGTSLTIQCQVDSQVTMMFWYRQQPGQSLTLIATANQGSEATYESGFVIDKFPISRPNLTFSTLTVSNMSPEDSSIYLCSVAGTNNGNTEAFFGQGTRLTVV.